A single sample gave rise to the 29 T cell receptor beta chains below, sequenced in a study of blood T cell repertoires in COVID-19. Only in-frame clones appear in the TCRdb table, and some are missing; sequencing was by immunoSEQ multiplex PCR. Among around 70,000 clones, about 80% were seen once, and the ten largest hold around 15%. The specimen was peripheral blood. The source of these receptors is a human donor in a cohort sampled during active COVID-19.

The chain joins TRBV11-3 to TRBJ2-5; 10 nucleotides agree with TRBD2. This CDR3 comprises 13 residues. Trimming took 5 bases from V and 10 from J; bases not matched to a gene: 7. Germline CDR1 is SGHNT and CDR2 is YENEEA. CDR3 region: CASSKIAGGNQYF. CDR3 DNA sequence: TGTGCCAGCAGCAAAATAGCGGGAGGTAACCAGTACTTC.

The chain carries TRBV9 and TRBJ1-5; the match to TRBD1 covers 10 bases. This CDR3 is built from 14 residues. Germline loops: CDR1 SGDLS, CDR2 YYNGEE. Trimming removed 3 bases from V and 5 bases from J; junction bases left unmatched: 2. CDR3 region: CASSAGQGDQPQHF. Here the CDR3 DNA reads TGTGCCAGCAGCGCTGGACAGGGGGATCAGCCCCAGCATTTT.

This chain connects TRBV19 to TRBJ1-4; no definite D call. This CDR3 is 14 amino acids long. Deletions cut 7 bases from V and 8 bases from J, with 17 bases between. The germline CDR1 and CDR2 sequences are LNHDA and SQIVND (reference sequence). Written as DNA, the CDR3 is TGTGCCAGTACCGAGACGGTGACACGGGAAAAACTGTTTTTT. Amino acids: CASTETVTREKLFF. Full variable domain (rest looked up from reference TRBV19 and TRBJ1-4): DGGITQSPKYLFRKEGQNVTLSCEQNLNHDAMYWYRQDPGQGLRLIYYSQIVNDFQKGDIAEGYSVSREKKESFPLTVTSAQKNPTAFYLCASTETVTREKLFFGSGTQLSVL.

V is TRBV3-1 (or the pseudogene TRBV3-2) and J is TRBJ2-6; possibly TRBD1 for D (5 bases). Germline loops: CDR1 LGHDT, CDR2 YNNKEL (reference sequence). V shed 6 bases and J shed 6 bases, with 12 bases lying between them. CDR3 length: 14 amino acids. The CDR3, as DNA: TGTGCCAGCAGTCAGGGCCCCCCGGCCAACGTCCTGACTTTC. It codes for CASSQGPPANVLTF.

The chain links TRBV30 to TRBJ1-2; D may be TRBD1 (5 bases). The CDR3 has 13 residues. V lost 2 bases to trimming and J lost 3 bases, with 10 bases between them. Germline CDR1 GTSNPN, CDR2 SVGIG (reference sequence). In DNA, the CDR3 is TGTGCCTGGAGTAGCGCGGGGGACTATGGCTACACCTTC. Translated, it gives CAWSSAGDYGYTF.

The rearrangement joins TRBV2 to TRBJ2-7; D is perhaps TRBD2 (6 bases). In germline, CDR1 is SNHLY, CDR2 FYNNEI. CDR3 length: 13 residues. Trimming shortened V by 6 bases and J by 0 bases, and 9 bases separated the two germline ends. The DNA of the CDR3 is TGTGCCAGCAGCCGGGAGTTCTCCTACGAGCAGTACTTC. This codes for CASSREFSYEQYF.

The chain carries TRBV5-1 and TRBJ2-7, with D perhaps matching TRBD2 (6 bases). The V gene's germline CDR1 is SGHRS and CDR2 YFSETQ. The CDR3 runs 13 residues. The germline V and J ends were trimmed by 2 bases and 4 bases, with 10 bases remaining between them. CDR3 coding DNA: TGCGCCAGCAGCTTAGGCGGGATTTACGAGCAGTACTTC. Amino acids: CASSLGGIYEQYF.

This chain links TRBV19 with TRBJ2-7; 11 bases line up with TRBD1. With V trimmed by 3 bases and J by 4 bases, 5 bases remained unmatched. This CDR3 region has 15 residues. Germline V lookup: CDR1 LNHDA, CDR2 SQIVND (reference sequence). The CDR3 protein is CASSMGTGGEYEQYF. The CDR3 DNA reads as TGTGCCAGTAGTATGGGGACAGGGGGTGAATACGAGCAGTACTTC.

The table lists this clone with many counts. The chain recombines TRBV29-1 with TRBJ1-2; 8 positions match TRBD1. The V and J ends lost 6 bases and 4 bases, in that order; junction bases with no gene match: 7. Germline V gene lookup returns CDR1 SQVTM and CDR2 ANQGSEA. There are 13 residues in the CDR3. CDR3 in amino acids: CSVRTGITYGYTF. The CDR3 coding sequence is TGCAGCGTCCGGACAGGGATCACCTATGGCTACACCTTC. Complete variable domain (other parts from reference TRBV29-1 and TRBJ1-2): SAVISQKPSRDICQRGTSLTIQCQVDSQVTMMFWYRQQPGQSLTLIATANQGSEATYESGFVIDKFPISRPNLTFSTLTVSNMSPEDSSIYLCSVRTGITYGYTFGSGTRLTVV.

The chain recombines TRBV13 with TRBJ2-3; D is uncertain. V dropped 0 bases and J dropped 2 bases, with 12 bases sitting between them. The CDR3 has 16 amino acids. CDR1 and CDR2 from the germline V gene are PRHDT and FYEKMQ (reference sequence). DNA of the CDR3: TGTGCCAGCAGCTTAGGCCGAGGCTACTCCACAGATACGCAGTATTTT. As protein: CASSLGRGYSTDTQYF.

The gene calls are TRBV6-2 or TRBV6-3 and TRBJ2-5, with 11 bases identical to TRBD2. Germline V gives CDR1 MNHEY, CDR2 SVGEGT. The CDR3 sequence is 15 residues long. The V segment lost 5 bases and the J segment 5 bases; nucleotides outside the gene matches: 7. The CDR3 here is CASSNKLAGDETQYF. CDR3 in DNA: TGTGCCAGCAGTAACAAACTAGCGGGAGACGAGACCCAGTACTTC.

The chain carries TRBV7-9 and TRBJ1-2; 8 nucleotides match TRBD1. V gave up 3 bases and J gave up 7 bases; unmatched junction bases: 1. The CDR3 has 12 residues. The germline V gene encodes CDR1 SEHNR and CDR2 FQNEAQ (reference sequence). The CDR3 DNA is TGTGCCAGCAGCTTCGGGACAGGTGGCTACACCTTC. Protein product: CASSFGTGGYTF.

This clone was found many times. The genes are TRBV12-1 and TRBJ2-1; TRBD2, the table's D call, lacks a check against the DNA. TRBV12-1 constitutes a pseudogene. The CDR3 totals 20 residues. CDR3: CASSGFERESLIISYNEQFF. For the CDR3, the DNA is TGTGCCAGCAGCGGATTTGAGCGGGAGTCCCTTATCATCTCCTACAATGAGCAGTTCTTC.

The CDR3 nucleotides read TGTGCCAGCAGTTTTAGCGGGACTACCGGGGAGCTGTTTTTT. Encoded protein: CASSFSGTTGELFF. The chain employs TRBV2 and TRBJ2-2; 8 nucleotides line up with TRBD2. V dropped 5 bases and J dropped 5; count of bases not matched to a gene: 4. Germline CDR1 SNHLY, CDR2 FYNNEI. The CDR3 covers 14 residues.

This clone was counted a few times. CDR3 sequence reads: CASSSTGAMNTEAFF. The DNA of the CDR3 is TGTGCCAGCAGCTCGACAGGGGCAATGAACACTGAAGCTTTCTTT. V usage is TRBV7-9 and J usage is TRBJ1-1; 8 bases are a match to TRBD1. V shed 4 bases and J 0 bases; nucleotides not matched to a gene: 4. Germline-derived CDR1 and CDR2 are SEHNR and FQNEAQ (reference sequence). CDR3 length: 15 amino acids.

This chain links TRBV19 with TRBJ1-3; tentative D call: TRBD1 (5 bases). V gave up 1 base and J gave up 4 bases, with 20 bases separating them. CDR1 and CDR2 from the germline V gene are LNHDA and SQIVND (reference sequence). CDR3 size: 18 residues. The CDR3 here is CASSIGGGRSLIGNTIYF. The CDR3 nucleotides are TGTGCCAGTAGTATAGGCGGGGGACGTAGCTTGATCGGAAACACCATATATTTT.

The rearrangement links TRBV5-6 to TRBJ2-5; TRBD2 is a possible D gene (6 bases). V was clipped by 4 bases and J by 5 bases, with 24 bases between them. The germline CDR1 and CDR2 sequences are SGHDT and YYEEEE. This CDR3 is 17 amino acids long. In DNA form, the CDR3 reads TGTGCCAGCAGCCCTGGGACTGCCTCCGTTAAGTTGGAGACCCAGTACTTC. It codes for CASSPGTASVKLETQYF.

The sample holds one count of this clone. Here the CDR3 reads CASSLGAGYQETQYF. The CDR3 DNA follows: TGTGCCAGCAGCTTGGGAGCGGGCTACCAAGAGACCCAGTACTTC. The J gene is TRBJ2-5, the V gene TRBV5-4, with D possibly matching TRBD2 (6 bases). Germline CDR1 and CDR2: SGHNT and YYREEE (reference sequence). V lost 0 bases, J lost 0 bases, and 9 bases lay in between. CDR3 length: 15 amino acids.

The chain carries TRBV3-1 (or the pseudogene TRBV3-2) and TRBJ2-3; D perhaps matches TRBD2 (5 bases). Between the trimmed V and J ends, which lost 4 bases and 5 bases, there was a span of 10 bases. The V gene's germline CDR1 is LGHDT and CDR2 YNNKEL (reference sequence). CDR3 length: 13 residues. CDR3 DNA sequence: TGTGCCAGCAGCCTGAATCGGGGAGATACGCAGTATTTT. This sequence encodes CASSLNRGDTQYF.

The J gene is TRBJ2-1, the V gene TRBV21-1; the DNA was not used to check the table's D call, TRBD2. TRBV21-1 is designated a pseudogene. CDR3 size: 15 residues. For the CDR3, the DNA is TGTGCCAGCAAGATGCTAGCGGGAGGGCCCCATGAGCAGTTCTTC. Its translation is CASKMLAGGPHEQFF.

This clone was seen a single time. This sequence joins TRBV2 and TRBJ2-7; no clear D gene. Trimming removed 1 base from V and 2 bases from J, with 12 bases in between. CDR3 length equals 15 residues. Germline CDR1 and CDR2: SNHLY and FYNNEI. The CDR3 DNA reads as TGTGCCAGCAGTGAAGGACGGGTTGGAACCTACGAGCAGTACTTC. This gives the protein CASSEGRVGTYEQYF. The full variable domain, in which reference TRBV2 and TRBJ2-7 provide the parts outside the CDR3, is EPEVTQTPSHQVTQMGQEVILRCVPISNHLYFYWYRQILGQKVEFLVSFYNNEISEKSEIFDDQFSVERPDGSNFTLKIRSTKLEDSAMYFCASSEGRVGTYEQYFGPGTRLTVT.

J is TRBJ2-5 and V is TRBV5-8; 8 nucleotides agree with TRBD2. The CDR3 extends over 18 amino acids. Germline V CDR1 and CDR2: SGHTS, YDEGEE. The junction had 16 bases not matched to a gene; V was cut back by 3 bases and J by 3 bases. The CDR3 region has the DNA TGTGCCAGCAGCTCTGCTAGCGGGTCCTCAGGGGACAAAGAGACCCAGTACTTC. It translates to CASSSASGSSGDKETQYF.

The chain uses TRBV12-3 or TRBV12-4 and TRBJ1-1; tentatively, D is TRBD1 (6 bases). V was cut by 5 bases and J by 7 bases, with 14 bases left in between. The CDR3 is 13 residues long. In DNA, the CDR3 is TGTGCCAGCAGTCTCACAGGGTGGGATGAAGCTTTCTTT. This encodes CASSLTGWDEAFF.

The V gene is TRBV2, the J gene TRBJ1-5, with D perhaps TRBD1 (6 bases). V lost 5 bases and J lost 3, with 11 bases in between. Germline loops: CDR1 SNHLY, CDR2 FYNNEI. This CDR3 has 14 amino acids. CDR3 loop: CASSRQAHNQPQHF. The CDR3 coding sequence is TGTGCCAGCAGTAGACAGGCGCACAATCAGCCCCAGCATTTT.

The CDR3 reads CASSGWTSGRAFNEQFF. CDR3 nucleotides: TGTGCCAGCAGCGGTTGGACTAGCGGGAGGGCTTTCAATGAGCAGTTCTTC. This sequence joins TRBV7-9 and TRBJ2-1; 15 positions agree with TRBD2. This CDR3 spans 17 amino acids. Germline V gene data show CDR1 as SEHNR and CDR2 as FQNEAQ (reference sequence). Losses at the gene ends were 5 bases for V and 6 bases for J; bases not matched to a gene: 8.

The CDR3 nucleotides are TGTGCCAGCAGCCGGGACAGTTCCTATGGCTACACCTTC. Translating it yields CASSRDSSYGYTF. The rearrangement links TRBV11-2 to TRBJ1-2; TRBD1 matches at 7 bases. The junction had 4 bases not matched to a gene; V was cut back by 5 bases and J by 4 bases. Germline lookup yields CDR1 SGHAT and CDR2 FQNNGV. The CDR3 is 13 amino acids.

The V gene is TRBV6-5, the J gene TRBJ2-1, with D uncertain. The V and J ends lost 7 bases and 0 bases respectively, with 10 bases between them. The CDR3 covers 14 residues. Germline values: CDR1 MNHEY, CDR2 SVGAGI. CDR3 DNA sequence: TGTGCCAGCAATTTATTGAGCTCCTACAATGAGCAGTTCTTC. Translating it yields CASNLLSSYNEQFF.

This clone showed up just once. The J gene is TRBJ1-1, the V gene TRBV7-2, with 7 bases aligning to TRBD1. The CDR3 spans 16 residues. From germline, CDR1 is SGHTA and CDR2 FQGNSA. V was clipped by 6 bases and J by 0 bases; unmatched bases: 10. The CDR3: CASSTGVLGLNTEAFF. In DNA form, the CDR3 reads TGTGCCAGCAGTACAGGGGTCTTAGGACTGAACACTGAAGCTTTCTTT.

The chain carries TRBV5-6 and TRBJ2-5; 13 nucleotides match TRBD2. The germline V gene encodes CDR1 SGHDT and CDR2 YYEEEE. The trim removed 2 bases at V and 6 bases at J, leaving 7 bases unmatched. The CDR3 runs 16 residues. Here the CDR3 reads CASSLQTSGRTKTQYF. For the CDR3, the DNA is TGTGCCAGCAGCTTACAGACTAGCGGGAGGACAAAGACCCAGTACTTC.